This paragraph covers one T cell receptor (beta chain) sequence. There is no known antigen for this receptor. The sample holds no much larger clone one base away, and base qualities are not on file. This sample is drawn from a study of PD-L1 blockade in urothelial cancer (dated by TCRdb to 2016 to 2017). Regarding the complete study: Therapy was started around 2014 for all patients, and atezolizumab 1,200 mg was administered intravenously every 3 weeks. Twenty-five of 29 patients were males with bladder-origin urothelial cancer, and about 65% of the roughly 30 reported a prior smoking history. Patients had an ECOG performance status of 0 or 1 and had received between 0 and 3 prior chemotherapy regimens. Blood samples were analyzed at two time points: 3 weeks after treatment start (second dose) and 6 weeks after treatment start. Blood samples gave a median of around 140,000 T cells and 88,000 or so unique TCRs, with a median clonality of approximately 0.08. An exploratory multi-omic analysis was conducted of the somatic, immune and clinical correlates of response to PD-L1 blockade with atezolizumab in urothelial cancer. Pretreatment tumor samples and matched peripheral blood, collected serially before and after atezolizumab treatment, underwent TCR sequencing. Durable clinical benefit meant progression-free survival longer than 6 months, and TCR features were also tested against progression-free and overall survival. Whole exome sequencing and RNA sequencing of pretreatment tumors were performed alongside TCR sequencing in the same patients. Durable clinical benefit was achieved by nine patients but not by the remaining 20. Just over 28 patients had pretreatment blood TCR-seq, about 25 had at least one posttreatment blood collection, and about 25 had tumor TCR-seq. General study outcomes and caveats: Among patients with durable benefit, tumor-associated TCR clones showed greater expansion in peripheral blood 3 weeks after treatment started (n of about 20, p = 0.022). Because the sample size was small (n ≈ 30) and many of the analyses were exploratory, the results are meant to be hypothesis-generating. Improved progression-free and overall survival was found to be associated with pretreatment peripheral blood TCR clonality below the median.

Taken with the paper, the label for time point translates to: pretreatment peripheral blood. The cohort comprised fewer than 35 patients with locally advanced or metastatic urothelial carcinoma treated at Memorial Sloan Kettering on a trial protocol. Peripheral blood mononuclear cells were collected pretreatment and during treatment, with between 1 and 8 total time points per patient. The Qiagen DNeasy Blood extraction kit was used to purify genomic DNA from total PBMCs and tumor samples. Collected pretreatment and during treatment, PBMCs were isolated and stored as previously described. From the germline V gene (reference sequence), CDR1 is SGHKS and CDR2 is YYEKEE. V loses 1 base at its end and J loses 0 bases; junction bases beyond the gene matches: 6. Counted from cysteine to phenylalanine, this CDR3 has 18 amino acids. Solely the CDR3 DNA is kept, with 54 bases framed from the first base. Synthetic TCR analog templates were spiked into each PCR so that absolute template abundance could be estimated from read counts. Using the immunoSEQ assay, TCRbeta CDR3 regions were amplified from genomic DNA with bias-controlled V and J gene primers. Sequencing of rearranged TCRbeta segments was done at approximately 20X coverage. The authors' analysis ran thus. Sequencing errors were corrected by clustering, and CDR3s were annotated against IMGT so that V, D and J genes could be assigned. Downstream analyses used only productive TCRbeta rearrangements, leaving out any out-of-frame or stop-codon sequences. To compute clonality, Shannon entropy was normalized by the log of the number of unique productive sequences and then subtracted from one. Clones differing between time points or between blood and tumor were identified by Fisher's exact test with Benjamini-Hochberg correction at adjusted p below 0.01. In TCRdb, the immuneACCESS table is reduced to in-frame sequences with V and J assigned. These tables do not hold every clone; where another copy was compared, an unresolved V gene accounts for under half, and the others remain unexplained. Clone size and V and J calls were adopted from that table, with D and trimming inferred from the DNA. Within this sample are around 79,000 clones, with just under 85% of them counted one time only. 5.5% to 7.5% of the sample lies in the top ten.

The sequence joins TRBV5-5 to TRBJ2-6; TRBD1 fits 8 bases in the junction. The clonotype was recovered from a man aged 35-49 years with urothelial cancer. The sequencing used PBMCs, collected around atezolizumab (anti-PD-L1) treatment. In nucleotide form, the sequence is TGTGCCAGCAGCTTGTCGGACAGGGAAATCTCTGGGGCCAACGTCCTGACTTTC. Its protein is CASSLSDREISGANVLTF.